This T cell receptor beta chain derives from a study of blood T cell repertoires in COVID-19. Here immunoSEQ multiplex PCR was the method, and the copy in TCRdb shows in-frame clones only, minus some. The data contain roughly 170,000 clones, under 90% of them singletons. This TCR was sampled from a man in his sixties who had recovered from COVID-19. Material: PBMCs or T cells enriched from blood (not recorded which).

CDR3 sequence (DNA): TGTGCCATCGGCCCGGCGGGAGGTAATTCACCCCTCCACTTT. It specifies CAIGPAGGNSPLHF. The chain has TRBV10-3 and TRBJ1-6; D not resolved. V was pared by 8 bases and J by 6 bases, with 14 bases between. The germline V gene has CDR1 ENHRY and CDR2 SYGVKD. This CDR3 is 14 amino acids long.